This TCR beta chain appears in the sequencing data of a study of early T cells in non-severe SARS-CoV-2 infection. Overall study context: Investigators sequenced bulk RNA drawn from unsorted whole blood, and chains remained unpaired.

Individual cDNA molecules received unique molecular identifiers during library preparation. Each CDR3 protein gets one entry after TCRdb re-called the 5' RACE reads with MiXCR. The table shows 56,000 or so distinct CDR3 sequences, with more than 12% occurring only once. The CDR3 spans 15 residues. The germline gives CDR1 SSHAT, CDR2 FNYEAQ (reference sequence). General study points: VDJdb matching favored anti-spike CD8 responses, missing private and CD4 specificities.

Notes on this clonotype: Its target is not known. The junction shows a germline mismatch at one end, possibly a read error.

The receptor comes from an adult who was a healthcare worker with PCR-confirmed SARS-CoV-2 infection or an uninfected control (not recorded which). The sequencing here drew on whole blood, taken at baseline. This chain uses TRBV7-7 with TRBJ2-3; D is uncertain. This chain's CDR3 is CASSLGAGLRHTQYF. The DNA for the CDR3 is TGTGCTAGCAGCTTAGGAGCCGGGCTTCGCCATACGCAGTATTTT.